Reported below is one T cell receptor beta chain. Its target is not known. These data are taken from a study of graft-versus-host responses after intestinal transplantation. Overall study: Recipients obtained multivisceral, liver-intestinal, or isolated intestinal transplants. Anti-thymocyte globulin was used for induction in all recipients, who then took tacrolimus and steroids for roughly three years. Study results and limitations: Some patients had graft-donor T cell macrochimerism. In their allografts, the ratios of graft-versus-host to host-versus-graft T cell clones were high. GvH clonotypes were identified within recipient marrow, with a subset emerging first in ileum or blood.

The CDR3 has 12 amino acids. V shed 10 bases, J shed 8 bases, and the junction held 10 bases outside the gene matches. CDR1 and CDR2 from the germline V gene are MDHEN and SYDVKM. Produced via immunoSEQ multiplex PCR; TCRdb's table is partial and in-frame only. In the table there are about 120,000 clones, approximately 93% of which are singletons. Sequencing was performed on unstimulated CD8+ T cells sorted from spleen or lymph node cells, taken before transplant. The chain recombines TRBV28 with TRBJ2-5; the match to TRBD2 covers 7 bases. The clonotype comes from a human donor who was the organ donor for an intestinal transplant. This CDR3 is CATRASGSTQYF. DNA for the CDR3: TGTGCCACCAGGGCTAGCGGATCAACCCAGTACTTC.